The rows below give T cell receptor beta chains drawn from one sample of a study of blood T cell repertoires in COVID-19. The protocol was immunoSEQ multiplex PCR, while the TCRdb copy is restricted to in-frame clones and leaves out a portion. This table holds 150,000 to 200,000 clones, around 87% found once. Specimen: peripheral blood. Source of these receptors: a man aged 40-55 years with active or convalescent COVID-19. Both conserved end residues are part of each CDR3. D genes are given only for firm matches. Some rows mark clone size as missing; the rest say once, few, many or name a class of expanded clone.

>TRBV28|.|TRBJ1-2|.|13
CASSFDLTGTWTF
TGTGCCAGCAGTTTCGACCTAACCGGGACATGGACCTTC
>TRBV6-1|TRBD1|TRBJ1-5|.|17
CASSGQGSGWRTQPQHF
TGTGCCAGCAGTGGACAGGGGAGTGGGTGGCGGACTCAGCCCCAGCATTTT
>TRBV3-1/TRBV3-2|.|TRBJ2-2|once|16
CASSPRGQREWGELFF
TGTGCCAGCAGCCCCCGGGGACAGCGGGAGTGGGGGGAGCTGTTTTTT
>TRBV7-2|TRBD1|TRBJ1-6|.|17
CASSPRTGVYPNSPLHF
TGTGCCAGCAGCCCACGGACAGGGGTGTATCCCAATTCACCCCTCCACTTT
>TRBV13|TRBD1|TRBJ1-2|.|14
CASSLMGQGFGYTF
TGTGCCAGCAGCCTCATGGGACAGGGCTTCGGCTACACCTTC
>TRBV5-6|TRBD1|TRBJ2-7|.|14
CASSLGQGAYEQYF
TGTGCCAGCAGCTTGGGACAGGGGGCCTACGAGCAGTACTTC
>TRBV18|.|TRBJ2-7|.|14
CASSQRHRAHEQYF
TGTGCCAGCTCCCAGAGGCACAGGGCCCACGAGCAGTACTTC
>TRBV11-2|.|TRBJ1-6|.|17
CASSFRGYTDLNSPLHF
TGTGCCAGCAGCTTCCGGGGGTACACGGATTTGAATTCACCCCTCCACTTT
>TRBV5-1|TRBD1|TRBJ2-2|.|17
CASSLHQGVHNTGELFF
TGCGCCAGCAGCCTCCACCAGGGGGTGCACAACACCGGGGAGCTGTTTTTT
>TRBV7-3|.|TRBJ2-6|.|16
CASSSTGYSGANVLTF
TGTGCCAGCAGCTCCACAGGATATTCTGGGGCCAACGTCCTGACTTTC
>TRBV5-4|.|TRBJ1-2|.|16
CASSLGQAATNYGYTF
TGTGCCAGCAGCTTGGGACAGGCAGCAACTAACTATGGCTACACCTTC
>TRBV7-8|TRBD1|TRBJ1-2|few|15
CASSLPRRGFSGYTF
TGTGCCAGCAGCTTACCTCGCAGGGGGTTTTCAGGCTACACCTTC
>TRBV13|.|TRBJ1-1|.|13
CASTFAGQLEAFF
TGTGCCAGCACCTTCGCAGGACAGCTTGAAGCTTTCTTT
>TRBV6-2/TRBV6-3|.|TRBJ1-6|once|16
CASSYLRGVPNSPLHF
TGTGCCAGCAGTTATCTCCGGGGGGTTCCCAATTCACCCCTCCACTTT
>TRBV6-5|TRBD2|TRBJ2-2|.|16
CASSYGGTSFVGELFF
TGTGCCAGCAGTTACGGCGGGACTAGCTTCGTCGGGGAGCTGTTTTTT
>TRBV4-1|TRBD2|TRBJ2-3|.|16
CASSQEPSGGRDTQYF
TGCGCCAGCAGCCAAGAGCCTAGCGGGGGCCGCGATACGCAGTATTTT
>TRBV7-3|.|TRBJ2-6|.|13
CASSEDGANVLTF
TGTGCCAGCAGCGAGGATGGGGCCAACGTCCTGACTTTC
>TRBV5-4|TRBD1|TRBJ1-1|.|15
CASSPAGQGSTEAFF
TGTGCCAGCAGCCCGGCCGGACAGGGAAGCACTGAAGCTTTCTTT
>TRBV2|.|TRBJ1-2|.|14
CASSRQPSGYGYTF
TGTGCCAGCAGCAGACAGCCCAGTGGCTATGGCTACACCTTC
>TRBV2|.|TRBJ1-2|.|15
CASSEAGRGAYGYTF
TGTGCCAGCAGTGAAGCGGGCAGGGGAGCCTATGGCTACACCTTC
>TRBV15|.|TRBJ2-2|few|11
CATSTTGELFF
TGTGCCACCAGCACAACCGGGGAGCTGTTTTTT
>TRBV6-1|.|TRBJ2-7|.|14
CASSEAQGTYEQYF
TGTGCCAGCAGTGAAGCTCAGGGAACCTACGAGCAGTACTTC
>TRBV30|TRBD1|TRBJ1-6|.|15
CAWSVLTGGNSPLHF
TGTGCCTGGAGTGTACTCACAGGGGGCAATTCACCCCTCCACTTT
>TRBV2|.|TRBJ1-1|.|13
CASGGREDTEAFF
TGTGCCAGCGGGGGGAGGGAGGACACTGAAGCTTTCTTT
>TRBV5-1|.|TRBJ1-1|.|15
CASSLGDLGGTEAFF
TGCGCCAGCAGCTTGGGAGATTTGGGGGGCACTGAAGCTTTCTTT
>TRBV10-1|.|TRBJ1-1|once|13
CASSVNSNTEAFF
TGCGCCAGCAGTGTGAACAGCAACACTGAAGCTTTCTTT
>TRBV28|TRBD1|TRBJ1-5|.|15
CASSTWTGEDQPQHF
TGTGCCAGCAGCACCTGGACAGGGGAAGATCAGCCCCAGCATTTT
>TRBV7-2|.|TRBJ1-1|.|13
CASRITRNTEAFF
TGTGCCAGCAGGATTACACGGAACACTGAAGCTTTCTTT
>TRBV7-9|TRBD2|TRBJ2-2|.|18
CASSFNLLAGVNTGELFF
TGTGCCAGCAGCTTCAATCTTCTAGCGGGGGTGAACACCGGGGAGCTGTTTTTT
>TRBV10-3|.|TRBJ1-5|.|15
CAISVGSGLNQPQHF
TGTGCCATCAGTGTTGGGTCAGGTCTCAATCAGCCCCAGCATTTT
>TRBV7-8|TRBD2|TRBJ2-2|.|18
CASSLKPRGGRVAGELFF
TGTGCCAGCAGCTTAAAACCCCGCGGGGGAAGGGTGGCCGGGGAGCTGTTTTTT
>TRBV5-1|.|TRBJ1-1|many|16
CASSRQGYGLNTEAFF
TGCGCCAGCAGCCGCCAGGGATATGGGCTGAACACTGAAGCTTTCTTT
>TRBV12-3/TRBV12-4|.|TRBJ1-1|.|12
CASSFWGEKAFF
TGTGCCAGCAGTTTCTGGGGCGAGAAAGCTTTCTTT
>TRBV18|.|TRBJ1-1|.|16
CASSPSVRALNTEAFF
TGTGCCAGCTCACCCTCAGTCAGGGCCCTGAACACTGAAGCTTTCTTT
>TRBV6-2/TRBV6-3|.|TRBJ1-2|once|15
CASSYSGHDYYGYTF
TGTGCCAGCAGTTACTCGGGGCACGACTACTATGGCTACACCTTC
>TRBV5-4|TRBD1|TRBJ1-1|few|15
CASSPPGTGYTEAFF
TGTGCCAGCAGCCCTCCGGGGACAGGGTATACTGAAGCTTTCTTT
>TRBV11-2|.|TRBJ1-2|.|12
CASSFGGVGYTF
TGTGCCAGCAGCTTCGGGGGAGTCGGCTACACCTTC
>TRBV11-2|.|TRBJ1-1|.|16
CASSLGRTAMNTEAFF
TGTGCCAGCAGCTTAGGGAGGACAGCCATGAACACTGAAGCTTTCTTT
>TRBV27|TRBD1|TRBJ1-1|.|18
CASSLYTLSGQGITEAFF
TGTGCCAGCAGTTTATATACCTTATCGGGACAGGGAATCACTGAAGCTTTCTTT
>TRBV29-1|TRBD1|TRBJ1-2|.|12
CSVGQGASGYTF
TGCAGCGTGGGACAGGGGGCCTCTGGCTACACCTTC
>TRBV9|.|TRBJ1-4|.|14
CASSVALSGEKLFF
TGTGCCAGCAGCGTAGCACTATCGGGGGAAAAACTGTTTTTT